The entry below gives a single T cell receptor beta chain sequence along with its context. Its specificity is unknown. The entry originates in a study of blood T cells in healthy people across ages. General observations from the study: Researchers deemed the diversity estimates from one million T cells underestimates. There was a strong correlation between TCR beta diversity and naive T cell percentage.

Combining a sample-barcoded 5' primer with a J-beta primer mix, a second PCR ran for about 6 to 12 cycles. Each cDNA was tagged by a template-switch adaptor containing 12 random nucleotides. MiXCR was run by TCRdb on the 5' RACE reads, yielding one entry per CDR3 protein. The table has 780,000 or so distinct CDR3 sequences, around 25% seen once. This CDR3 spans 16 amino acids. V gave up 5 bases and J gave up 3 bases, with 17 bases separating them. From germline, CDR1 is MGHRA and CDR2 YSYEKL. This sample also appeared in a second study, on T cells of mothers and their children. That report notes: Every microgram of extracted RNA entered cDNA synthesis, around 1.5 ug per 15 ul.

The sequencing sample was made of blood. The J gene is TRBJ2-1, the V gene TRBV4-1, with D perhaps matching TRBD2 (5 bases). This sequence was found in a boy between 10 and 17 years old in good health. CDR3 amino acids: CASSSTPGLSYNEQFF. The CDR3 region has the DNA TGCGCCAGCAGCTCTACTCCCGGACTTAGCTACAATGAGCAGTTCTTC.